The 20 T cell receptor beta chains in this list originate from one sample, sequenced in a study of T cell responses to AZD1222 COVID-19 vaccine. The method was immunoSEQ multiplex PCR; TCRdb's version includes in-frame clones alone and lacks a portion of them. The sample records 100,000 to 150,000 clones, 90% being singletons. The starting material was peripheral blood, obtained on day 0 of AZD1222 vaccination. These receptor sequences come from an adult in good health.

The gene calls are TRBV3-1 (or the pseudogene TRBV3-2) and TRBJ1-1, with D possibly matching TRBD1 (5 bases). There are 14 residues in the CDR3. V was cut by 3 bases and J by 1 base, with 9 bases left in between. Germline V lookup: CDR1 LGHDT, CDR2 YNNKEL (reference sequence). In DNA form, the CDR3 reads TGTGCCAGCAGCCAGGGACGGAAGAACACTGAAGCTTTCTTT. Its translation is CASSQGRKNTEAFF.

The CDR3, as DNA: TGTGCCAGCAGCCCGGGACAGGCTACCTACAATGAGCAGTTCTTC. Protein product: CASSPGQATYNEQFF. The chain joins TRBV7-9 to TRBJ2-1; 8 nucleotides line up with TRBD1. There are 15 residues in the CDR3. J was trimmed by 2 bases and V by 5 bases; bases with no gene match: 5. CDR1 and CDR2 from the germline V gene are SEHNR and FQNEAQ (reference sequence).

DNA of the CDR3: TGTGCCAGCAGCCACTCGTCAAACAATTTCCTCCCCCAGCATTTT. It codes for CASSHSSNNFLPQHF. The V and J genes are TRBV3-1 (or the pseudogene TRBV3-2) and TRBJ1-5; D ambiguous. V gave up 3 bases and J gave up 10 bases, with 19 bases separating them. CDR3 length: 15 residues. CDR1 and CDR2 (germline): LGHDT, YNNKEL (reference sequence).

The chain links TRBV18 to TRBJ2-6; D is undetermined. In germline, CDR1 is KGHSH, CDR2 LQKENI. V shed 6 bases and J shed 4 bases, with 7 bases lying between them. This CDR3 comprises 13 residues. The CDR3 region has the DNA TGTGCCAGCTCGAGAGAGGGGGCCAACGTCCTGACTTTC. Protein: CASSREGANVLTF.

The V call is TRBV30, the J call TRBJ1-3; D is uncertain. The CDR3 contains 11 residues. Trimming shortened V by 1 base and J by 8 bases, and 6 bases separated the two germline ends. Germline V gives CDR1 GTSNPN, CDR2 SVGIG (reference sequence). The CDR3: CAWSAGDTIYF. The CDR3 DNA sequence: TGTGCCTGGAGTGCCGGGGACACCATATATTTT. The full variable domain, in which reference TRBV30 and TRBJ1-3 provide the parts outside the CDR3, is SQTIHQWPATLVQPVGSPLSLECTVEGTSNPNLYWYRQAAGRGLQLLFYSVGIGQISSEVPQNLSASRPQDRQFILSSKKLLLSDSGFYLCAWSAGDTIYFGEGSWLTVV.

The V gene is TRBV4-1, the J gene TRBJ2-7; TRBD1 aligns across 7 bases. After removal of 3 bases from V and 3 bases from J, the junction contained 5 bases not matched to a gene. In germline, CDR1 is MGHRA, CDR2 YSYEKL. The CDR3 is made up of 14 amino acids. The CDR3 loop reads CASSHGTEIYEQYF. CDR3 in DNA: TGCGCCAGCAGCCACGGGACAGAGATCTACGAGCAGTACTTC.

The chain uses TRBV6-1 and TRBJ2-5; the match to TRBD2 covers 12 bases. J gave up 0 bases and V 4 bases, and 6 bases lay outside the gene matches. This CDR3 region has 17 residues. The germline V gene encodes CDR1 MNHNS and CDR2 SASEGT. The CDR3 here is CASSGSGTSGYQETQYF. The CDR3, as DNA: TGTGCCAGCAGTGGGTCCGGGACTAGCGGGTACCAAGAGACCCAGTACTTC.

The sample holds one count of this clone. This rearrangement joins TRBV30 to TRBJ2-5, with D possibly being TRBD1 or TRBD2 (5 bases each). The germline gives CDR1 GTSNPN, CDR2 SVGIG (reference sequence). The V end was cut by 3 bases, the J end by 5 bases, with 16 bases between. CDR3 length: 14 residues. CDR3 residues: CAWRKGAGGETQYF. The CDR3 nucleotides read TGTGCCTGGAGGAAAGGGGCGGGCGGGGAGACCCAGTACTTC.

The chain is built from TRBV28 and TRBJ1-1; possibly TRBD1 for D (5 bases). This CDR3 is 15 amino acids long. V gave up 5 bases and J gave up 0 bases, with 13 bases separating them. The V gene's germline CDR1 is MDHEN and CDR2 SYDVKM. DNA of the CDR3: TGTGCCAGCAGTAGGGTAGGACACTTGAACACTGAAGCTTTCTTT. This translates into CASSRVGHLNTEAFF.

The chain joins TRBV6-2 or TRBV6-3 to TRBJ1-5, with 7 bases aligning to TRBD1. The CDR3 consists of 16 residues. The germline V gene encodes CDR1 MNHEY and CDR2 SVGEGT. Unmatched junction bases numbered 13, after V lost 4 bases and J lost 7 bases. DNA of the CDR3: TGTGCCAGCAGTTTCCGGGACAGCGGACGGTTGCAGCCCCAGCATTTT. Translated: CASSFRDSGRLQPQHF.

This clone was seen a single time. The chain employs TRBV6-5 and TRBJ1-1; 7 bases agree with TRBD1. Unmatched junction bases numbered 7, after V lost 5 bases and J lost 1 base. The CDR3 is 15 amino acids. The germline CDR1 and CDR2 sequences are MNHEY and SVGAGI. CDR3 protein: CASSPTDRRNTEAFF. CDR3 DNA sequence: TGTGCCAGCAGTCCGACGGACAGGCGGAACACTGAAGCTTTCTTT.

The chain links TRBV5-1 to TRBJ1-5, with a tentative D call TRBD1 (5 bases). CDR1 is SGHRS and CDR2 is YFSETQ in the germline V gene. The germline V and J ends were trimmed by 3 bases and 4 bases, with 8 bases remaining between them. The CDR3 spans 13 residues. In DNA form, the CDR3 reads TGCGCCAGCAGCTGGGGGGAGAATCAGCCCCAGCATTTT. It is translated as CASSWGENQPQHF.

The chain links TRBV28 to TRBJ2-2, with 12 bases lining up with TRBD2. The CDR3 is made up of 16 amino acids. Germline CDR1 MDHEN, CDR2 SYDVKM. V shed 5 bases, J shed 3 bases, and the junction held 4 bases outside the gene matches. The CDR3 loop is CASSDGLAGYTGELFF. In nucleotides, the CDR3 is TGTGCCAGCAGTGATGGACTAGCGGGATACACCGGGGAGCTGTTTTTT.

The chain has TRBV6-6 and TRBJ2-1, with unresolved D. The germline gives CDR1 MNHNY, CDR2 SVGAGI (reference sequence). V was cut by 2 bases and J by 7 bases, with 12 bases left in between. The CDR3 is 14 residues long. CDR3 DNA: TGTGCCAGCAGTTACAGTCGGTTGGAAAATGAGCAGTTCTTC. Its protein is CASSYSRLENEQFF.

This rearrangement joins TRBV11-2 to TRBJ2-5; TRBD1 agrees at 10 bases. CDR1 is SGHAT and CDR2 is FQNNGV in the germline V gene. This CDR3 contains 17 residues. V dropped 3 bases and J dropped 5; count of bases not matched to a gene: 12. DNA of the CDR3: TGTGCCAGCAGCTTGTTCGGGACAGGGGCCGCATTGGAGACCCAGTACTTC. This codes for CASSLFGTGAALETQYF.

The chain's CDR3 is CASSLLNTEAFF. CDR3 nucleotides: TGTGCCAGCAGTTTACTGAACACTGAAGCTTTCTTT. The V call is TRBV12-3 or TRBV12-4, the J call TRBJ1-1, with no clear D. The germline V and J ends were trimmed by 2 bases and 0 bases, with 1 base remaining between them. The CDR3 loop spans 12 amino acids.

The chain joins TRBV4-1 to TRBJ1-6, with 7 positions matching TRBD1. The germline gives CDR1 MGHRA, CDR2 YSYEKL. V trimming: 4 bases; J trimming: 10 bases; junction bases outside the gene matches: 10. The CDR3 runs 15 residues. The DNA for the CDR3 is TGCGCCAGCAGCCCCCCCACAGGGGAATACTCACCCCTCCACTTT. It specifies CASSPPTGEYSPLHF.

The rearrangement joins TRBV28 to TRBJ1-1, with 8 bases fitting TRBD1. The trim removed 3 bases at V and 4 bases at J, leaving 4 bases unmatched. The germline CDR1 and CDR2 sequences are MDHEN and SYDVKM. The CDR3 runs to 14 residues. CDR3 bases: TGTGCCAGCAGTTTGTCAGGGGGCCGCACTGAAGCTTTCTTT. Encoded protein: CASSLSGGRTEAFF.

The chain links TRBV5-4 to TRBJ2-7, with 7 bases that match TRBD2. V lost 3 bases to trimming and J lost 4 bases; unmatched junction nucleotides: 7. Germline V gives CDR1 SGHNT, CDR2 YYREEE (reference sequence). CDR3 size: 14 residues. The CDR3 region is CASSSSGLRYEQYF. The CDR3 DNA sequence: TGTGCCAGCAGCTCGTCGGGACTACGATACGAGCAGTACTTC.

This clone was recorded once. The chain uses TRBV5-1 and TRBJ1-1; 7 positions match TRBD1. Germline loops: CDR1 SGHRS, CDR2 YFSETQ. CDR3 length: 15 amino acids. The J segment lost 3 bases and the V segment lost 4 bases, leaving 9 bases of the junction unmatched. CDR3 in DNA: TGCGCCAGCAGCGGAGACAGGGCGGATCACACTGAAGCTTTCTTT. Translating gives CASSGDRADHTEAFF.